This T cell receptor beta chain originates from a study of graft-versus-host responses after intestinal transplantation. Overall study: Transplant recipients had multivisceral, liver-intestinal, or isolated intestinal grafts. Each recipient received anti-thymocyte globulin induction, then tacrolimus and steroids for three to four years.

On this clone: Its antigen remains unknown.

Using immunoSEQ multiplex PCR, the repertoire was profiled, and TCRdb retains in-frame clones only, with some absent. The sample holds 77,000 or so clones, 92% seen once. The length of the CDR3 is 14 residues. V was pared by 0 bases and J by 1 base, with 5 bases between. Germline-derived CDR1 and CDR2 are MGHRA and YSYEKL. Study-wide findings and caveats: GvH clones appeared in recipient marrow, some first in ileum or blood. Within the allografts of patients who had graft-donor T cell macrochimerism, graft-versus-host to host-versus-graft clonal ratios were high.

The receptor's source is a human patient who received an intestinal transplant, so some T cells may come from the graft donor. Sequenced here: PBMCs, sampled 98 days after intestinal transplantation. The chain couples TRBV4-1 to TRBJ2-3; D remains unclear. The DNA for the CDR3 is TGCGCCAGCAGCCAAGAGGCAGGCACAGATACGCAGTATTTT. Its protein product is CASSQEAGTDTQYF.